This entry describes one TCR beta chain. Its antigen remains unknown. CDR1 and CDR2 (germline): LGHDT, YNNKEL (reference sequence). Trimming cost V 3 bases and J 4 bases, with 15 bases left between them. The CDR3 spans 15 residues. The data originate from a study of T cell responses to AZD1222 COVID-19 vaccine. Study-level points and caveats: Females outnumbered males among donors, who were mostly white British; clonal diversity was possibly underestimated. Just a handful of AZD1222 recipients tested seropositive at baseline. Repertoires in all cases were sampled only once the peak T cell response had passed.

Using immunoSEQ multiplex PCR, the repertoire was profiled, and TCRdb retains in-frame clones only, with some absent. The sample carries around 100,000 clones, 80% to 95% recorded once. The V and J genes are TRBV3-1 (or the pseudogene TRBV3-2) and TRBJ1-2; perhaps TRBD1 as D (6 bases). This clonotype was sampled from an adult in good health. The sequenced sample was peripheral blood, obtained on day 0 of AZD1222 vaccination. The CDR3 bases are TGTGCCAGCAGCCAGATGGGGGGCGCTGGCTATGGCTACACCTTC. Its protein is CASSQMGGAGYGYTF.